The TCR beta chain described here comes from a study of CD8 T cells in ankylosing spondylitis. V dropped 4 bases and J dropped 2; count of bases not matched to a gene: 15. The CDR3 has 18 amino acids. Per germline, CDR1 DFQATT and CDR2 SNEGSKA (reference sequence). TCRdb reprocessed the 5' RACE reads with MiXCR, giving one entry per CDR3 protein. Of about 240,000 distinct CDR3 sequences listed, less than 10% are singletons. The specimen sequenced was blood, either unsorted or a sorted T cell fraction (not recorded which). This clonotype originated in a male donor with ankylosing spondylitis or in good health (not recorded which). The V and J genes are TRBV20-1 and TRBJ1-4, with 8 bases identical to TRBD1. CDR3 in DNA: TGCAGTGCTACCCTCATGGGGGGCAGGGGGCTTACTAATGAAAAACTGTTTTTT. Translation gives CSATLMGGRGLTNEKLFF.